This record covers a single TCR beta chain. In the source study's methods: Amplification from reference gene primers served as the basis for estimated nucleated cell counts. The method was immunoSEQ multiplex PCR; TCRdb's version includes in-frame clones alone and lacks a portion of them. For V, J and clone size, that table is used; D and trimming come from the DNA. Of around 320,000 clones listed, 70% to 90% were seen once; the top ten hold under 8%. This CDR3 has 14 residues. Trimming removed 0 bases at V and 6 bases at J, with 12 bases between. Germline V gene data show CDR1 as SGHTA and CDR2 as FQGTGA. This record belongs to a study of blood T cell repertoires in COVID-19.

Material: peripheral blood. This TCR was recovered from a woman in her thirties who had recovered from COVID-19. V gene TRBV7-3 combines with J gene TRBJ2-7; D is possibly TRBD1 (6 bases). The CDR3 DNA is TGTGCCAGCAGCTTAACGGGGGCGAGTGGCGAGCAGTACTTC. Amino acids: CASSLTGASGEQYF.